This TCR beta chain was obtained from a study of CD8 T cells in ankylosing spondylitis. This clonotype was counted a few times. Its antigen is as yet unknown. TCRdb called the 5' RACE reads again in MiXCR, with one record for every CDR3 protein. The sample records over 700,000 distinct CDR3 sequences, roughly 19% being singletons. Trimming pared 1 base from V and 4 bases from J, leaving 14 bases between. Germline V lookup: CDR1 SGHRS, CDR2 YFSETQ. The CDR3 totals 15 residues. Findings and caveats of the study: There was a TCR beta motif, made of fewer than 10 highly homologous variants, that appeared characteristic of ankylosing spondylitis blood. It was reported that disease-linked clones were significantly enriched in matched ankylosing spondylitis synovial fluid.

V is TRBV5-1 and J is TRBJ2-5; D is perhaps TRBD1 or TRBD2 (5 bases each). This clonotype was sampled from a male donor with ankylosing spondylitis. The sequencing sample was made of blood, either unsorted or a sorted T cell fraction (not recorded which). The CDR3: CASSLLSRDGETQYF. The CDR3 coding sequence is TGCGCCAGCAGCTTGTTGTCTCGGGACGGAGAGACCCAGTACTTC.